The 27 T cell receptor beta chains in this list originate from one sample, sequenced in a study of shared clonotypes between healthy human individuals. TCRdb's copy holds only in-frame clones and misses some; the assay was immunoSEQ multiplex PCR. The data hold a few million clones, with approximately 94% observed a single time. The sequencing sample was made of naive CD4+ T cells sorted from blood. This sample's subset: CD45RA+ positively selected. The receptors derive from a man between 18 and 35 years old in good health.

The CDR3 reads CASRSAGNREGDTQYF. For the CDR3, the DNA is TGTGCCAGCAGATCCGCCGGGAACAGGGAAGGGGATACGCAGTATTTT. This chain uses TRBV27 with TRBJ2-3; possible D gene TRBD1, 6 bases. Deletions cut 6 bases from V and 6 bases from J, with 22 bases between. Germline V lookup: CDR1 MNHEY, CDR2 SMNVEV (reference sequence). The CDR3 is made up of 16 amino acids.

The chain has TRBV2 and TRBJ1-4; D possibly corresponds to TRBD1 (6 bases). The germline V gene encodes CDR1 SNHLY and CDR2 FYNNEI. This CDR3 has 14 residues. V lost 7 bases and J lost 5, with 14 bases in between. DNA for the CDR3: TGTGCCAGCAATAACGGGGGCGTGAATGAAAAACTGTTTTTT. Translating it yields CASNNGGVNEKLFF.

The rearrangement uses TRBV5-6 and TRBJ1-4; 8 bases fit TRBD1. The V gene end was trimmed by 2 bases and the J gene end by 4 bases; junction bases not matched to a gene: 4. Germline CDR1 is SGHDT and CDR2 is YYEEEE. This CDR3 region has 15 residues. CDR3 in DNA: TGTGCCAGCAGCTTCAGGGGGCCTCGTAATGAAAAACTGTTTTTT. Encoded protein: CASSFRGPRNEKLFF.

V usage is TRBV27 and J usage is TRBJ2-7, with a tentative D call TRBD2 (7 bases). This CDR3 region has 14 residues. Per germline, CDR1 MNHEY and CDR2 SMNVEV (reference sequence). Trimming stripped 6 bases from V and 6 bases from J, with 18 bases between. The CDR3 protein is CASSPLGGPFEQYF. CDR3 in DNA: TGTGCCAGCAGCCCCTTGGGGGGGCCATTCGAGCAGTACTTC.

The J gene is TRBJ2-7, the V gene TRBV15, with 10 positions matching TRBD2. CDR3 length: 16 amino acids. Germline V gene sequence: CDR1 LNHNV, CDR2 YYDKDF (reference sequence). Germline trimming cut 1 base from V and 3 bases from J; bases unmatched to any gene: 6. The CDR3 loop is CATSRGHLAGDYEQYF. As DNA, the CDR3 is TGTGCCACCAGCAGAGGGCATCTAGCGGGAGACTACGAGCAGTACTTC.

The gene calls are TRBV18 and TRBJ2-7; TRBD1 matches 7 bases. The V gene end was trimmed by 4 bases and the J gene end by 6 bases; junction bases not matched to a gene: 3. This CDR3 comprises 12 residues. From germline, CDR1 is KGHSH and CDR2 LQKENI. CDR3 residues: CASSLDRLEQYF. DNA of the CDR3: TGTGCCAGCTCACTGGACAGGCTCGAGCAGTACTTC.

The chain joins TRBV7-3 to TRBJ2-6, with TRBD1 identical over 7 bases. Per the germline V gene, CDR1 is SGHTA and CDR2 is FQGTGA. J was trimmed by 0 bases and V by 5 bases; bases with no gene match: 10. The CDR3 sequence is 18 residues long. CDR3: CASSPRTGSSSGANVLTF. CDR3 DNA sequence: TGTGCCAGCAGCCCCAGGACAGGTTCAAGCTCTGGGGCCAACGTCCTGACTTTC.

The chain couples TRBV5-4 to TRBJ2-7, with 10 bases fitting TRBD1. Germline V gene lookup returns CDR1 SGHNT and CDR2 YYREEE (reference sequence). V dropped 5 bases and J dropped 2; count of bases not matched to a gene: 7. CDR3 size: 15 residues. Here the CDR3 DNA reads TGTGCCAGCAGTCCGGGGGGACAGGGGCCCTACGAGCAGTACTTC. Translation: CASSPGGQGPYEQYF.

The V call is TRBV14, the J call TRBJ2-7; 11 bases fit TRBD1. Germline assignment: CDR1 SGHDN and CDR2 FVKESK. CDR3 length: 15 residues. With 3 bases clipped from V and 2 bases from J, the junction kept 3 bases outside the gene matches. The CDR3 here is CASSQGTGGTYEQYF. CDR3 DNA: TGTGCCAGCAGCCAGGGGACAGGGGGGACCTACGAGCAGTACTTC.

This chain connects TRBV5-1 to TRBJ2-3; 11 positions agree with TRBD1. After removal of 4 bases from V and 1 base from J, the junction contained 5 bases not matched to a gene. CDR3 length equals 16 residues. Germline values: CDR1 SGHRS, CDR2 YFSETQ. CDR3 in DNA: TGCGCCAGCAGCGTAGGACAGGGGGCGGGCACAGATACGCAGTATTTT. As protein: CASSVGQGAGTDTQYF.

The chain links TRBV6-1 to TRBJ2-2; 8 positions match TRBD1. The germline V gene has CDR1 MNHNS and CDR2 SASEGT. The CDR3 totals 14 residues. Unmatched junction bases numbered 8, after V lost 8 bases and J lost 6 bases. The CDR3 sequence is CASHGQGGAGELFF. DNA of the CDR3: TGTGCCAGCCACGGACAGGGAGGAGCCGGGGAGCTGTTTTTT.

In its sample, this clone was seen a few times. This rearrangement joins TRBV19 to TRBJ1-5; D gene ambiguous. Germline CDR1 reads LNHDA; CDR2 reads SQIVND (reference sequence). This CDR3 comprises 12 residues. The germline V and J ends were trimmed by 8 bases and 6 bases, with 11 bases remaining between them. The CDR3 loop is CASAKAAQPQHF. The CDR3 coding sequence is TGTGCCAGTGCAAAAGCAGCTCAGCCCCAGCATTTT.

The chain couples TRBV28 to TRBJ1-2, with 8 positions matching TRBD1. The V segment lost 5 bases and the J segment 0 bases; nucleotides outside the gene matches: 14. The CDR3 length is 18 residues. CDR1 is MDHEN, CDR2 SYDVKM, per germline. The CDR3: CASSAPPRPQGANYGYTF. The CDR3 DNA follows: TGTGCCAGCAGTGCCCCCCCACGCCCACAGGGGGCTAACTATGGCTACACCTTC.

This chain joins TRBV7-2 and TRBJ2-5, with D hard to call. The CDR3 is 15 amino acids. V was pared by 1 base and J by 1 base, with 10 bases between. Germline loops: CDR1 SGHTA, CDR2 FQGNSA. The CDR3 reads CASSLERRLQETQYF. The CDR3 bases are TGTGCCAGCAGCTTAGAACGTCGGCTCCAAGAGACCCAGTACTTC.

This clone appeared once. The V call is TRBV4-1, the J call TRBJ2-2; D is unclear. Trimming stripped 0 bases from V and 8 bases from J, with 10 bases between. This CDR3 spans 14 amino acids. The germline V gene has CDR1 MGHRA and CDR2 YSYEKL. The CDR3 sequence is CASSQDGVPGELFF. The CDR3 DNA reads TGCGCCAGCAGCCAAGATGGGGTCCCTGGGGAGCTGTTTTTT.

The V call is TRBV10-2, the J call TRBJ2-5; TRBD2 matches at 13 bases. V lost 4 bases and J lost 7; bases outside the gene matches: 3. From germline, CDR1 is WSHSY and CDR2 SAAADI. This CDR3 has 14 residues. CDR3 loop: CASSGLAGGGTQYF. For the CDR3, the DNA is TGCGCCAGCAGTGGACTAGCGGGAGGAGGGACCCAGTACTTC.

This chain connects TRBV12-5 to TRBJ1-4; no firm D call. CDR1 and CDR2 from the germline V gene are LGHNT and FRNRAP. Trimming stripped 4 bases from V and 11 bases from J, with 5 bases between. CDR3 length: 10 residues. The CDR3 region is CASGSLKLFF. The CDR3 DNA is TGTGCTAGTGGTTCTCTTAAACTGTTTTTT.

This chain connects TRBV4-1 to TRBJ2-7; possible D gene TRBD2, 7 bases. Trimming shortened V by 1 base and J by 5 bases, and 15 bases separated the two germline ends. The CDR3 contains 15 residues. Germline V gene sequence: CDR1 MGHRA, CDR2 YSYEKL. CDR3 sequence reads: CASSQAAGGADEQYF. The CDR3 DNA sequence: TGCGCCAGCAGCCAAGCGGCTGGGGGGGCCGACGAGCAGTACTTC.

The chain uses TRBV18 and TRBJ1-5; possible D gene TRBD1, 5 bases. The CDR3 is 14 amino acids. Trimming stripped 4 bases from V and 6 bases from J, with 13 bases between. Germline CDR1 KGHSH, CDR2 LQKENI. The CDR3 reads CASSRDRHLQPQHF. CDR3 DNA sequence: TGTGCCAGCTCACGAGACAGACACCTTCAGCCCCAGCATTTT.

The V gene is TRBV11-2, the J gene TRBJ1-1, with D perhaps matching TRBD1 (6 bases). With 0 bases removed from V and 1 base from J, the gap between germline ends came to 9 bases. In germline, CDR1 is SGHAT, CDR2 FQNNGV. There are 15 residues in the CDR3. The CDR3 protein is CASSLEGAQNTEAFF. CDR3 nucleotide sequence: TGTGCCAGCAGCTTAGAGGGGGCGCAGAACACTGAAGCTTTCTTT.

The rearrangement uses TRBV18 and TRBJ1-3; no definite D call. The length of the CDR3 is 14 residues. The germline V gene encodes CDR1 KGHSH and CDR2 LQKENI. V was cut by 0 bases and J by 0 bases, with 3 bases left in between. The CDR3 DNA follows: TGTGCCAGCTCACCACCCAACTCTGGAAACACCATATATTTT. It is translated as CASSPPNSGNTIYF.

The chain carries TRBV6-1 and TRBJ1-5, with a possible D match to TRBD1 (6 bases). There are 15 residues in the CDR3. Per the germline V gene, CDR1 is MNHNS and CDR2 is SASEGT. V lost 4 bases and J lost 5, with 15 bases in between. CDR3 amino acids: CASSASSWGHQPQHF. Written as DNA, the CDR3 is TGTGCCAGCAGTGCGTCGAGTTGGGGGCATCAGCCCCAGCATTTT.

This chain uses TRBV10-3 with TRBJ2-3, with D tentatively TRBD1 (6 bases). Germline loops: CDR1 ENHRY, CDR2 SYGVKD. V shed 4 bases and J shed 2 bases, with 13 bases lying between them. The CDR3 has 15 residues. The CDR3, as DNA: TGTGCCATCAGTGGGATTGGGACACTCACAGATACGCAGTATTTT. Residues: CAISGIGTLTDTQYF.

The chain recombines TRBV4-3 with TRBJ1-1, with D perhaps matching TRBD1 (5 bases). Between the trimmed V and J ends, which lost 4 bases and 0 bases, there was a span of 9 bases. This CDR3 contains 14 residues. Germline CDR1 and CDR2: LGHNA and YSLEER. CDR3 coding DNA: TGCGCCAGCAGCCTTGGGACGGTGAACACTGAAGCTTTCTTT. Residues: CASSLGTVNTEAFF.

The rearrangement uses TRBV5-4 and TRBJ1-4, with D perhaps matching TRBD1 (6 bases). This CDR3 has 15 amino acids. V lost 2 bases, J lost 8 bases, and 16 bases lay in between. Germline V gene sequence: CDR1 SGHNT, CDR2 YYREEE (reference sequence). CDR3 sequence (DNA): TGTGCCAGCAGCTTAGGACAGACTGCGACAGAAAAACTGTTTTTT. Translated, it gives CASSLGQTATEKLFF.

The rearrangement joins TRBV5-6 to TRBJ2-7; D is possibly TRBD1 (6 bases). From germline, CDR1 is SGHDT and CDR2 YYEEEE. The CDR3 totals 13 residues. V was pared by 0 bases and J by 9 bases, with 13 bases between. This CDR3 reads CASSLAGVTGQYF. As DNA, the CDR3 is TGTGCCAGCAGCTTGGCCGGCGTGACAGGGCAGTACTTC.

The chain combines TRBV11-2 with TRBJ1-4; D possibly corresponds to TRBD1 (5 bases). The CDR3 extends over 15 amino acids. Germline loops: CDR1 SGHAT, CDR2 FQNNGV. The V gene lost 4 bases and the J gene lost 0 bases, with 9 bases spanning the gap. This CDR3 is CASSSGTATNEKLFF. The CDR3 region has the DNA TGTGCCAGCAGCTCCGGGACGGCAACTAATGAAAAACTGTTTTTT.